The clone carrying this T cell receptor beta chain was seen just once. Its matching antigen is unknown. Generated by immunoSEQ multiplex PCR, the TCRdb table keeps only in-frame clones and is missing some. The sample lists over 200,000 clones; 90% were seen once. These data come from a study of cytomegalovirus exposure and HLA in healthy donors. Overall study findings and caveats: Associated with cytomegalovirus, according to the listing, were 170 or so TCR beta chains.

Germline V lookup: CDR1 LGHNA, CDR2 YSLEER. V shed 0 bases and J shed 11 bases, with 19 bases lying between them. The CDR3 is 16 amino acids. Sequenced: PBMCs. V is TRBV4-3 and J is TRBJ1-4; D might be TRBD1 (6 bases). The TCR comes from a woman between 18 and 29 years old in good health and CMV-seronegative. The CDR3 loop reads CASSQELGHAKGKLFF. The CDR3 DNA reads as TGCGCCAGCAGCCAAGAATTGGGACACGCGAAGGGGAAACTGTTTTTT.